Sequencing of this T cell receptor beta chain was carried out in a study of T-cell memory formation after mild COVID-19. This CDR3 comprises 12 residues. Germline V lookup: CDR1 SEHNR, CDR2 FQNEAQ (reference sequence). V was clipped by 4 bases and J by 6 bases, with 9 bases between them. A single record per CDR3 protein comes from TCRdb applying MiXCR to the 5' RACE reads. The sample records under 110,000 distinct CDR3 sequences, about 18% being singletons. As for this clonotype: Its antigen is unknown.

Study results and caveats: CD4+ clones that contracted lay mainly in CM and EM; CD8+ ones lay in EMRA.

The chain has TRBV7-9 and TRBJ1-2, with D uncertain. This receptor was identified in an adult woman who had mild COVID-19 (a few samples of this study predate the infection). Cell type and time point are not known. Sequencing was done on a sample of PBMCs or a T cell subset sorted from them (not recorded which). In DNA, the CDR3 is TGTGCCAGCAGCTCCCGTCCGGATGGCTACACCTTC. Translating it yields CASSSRPDGYTF.